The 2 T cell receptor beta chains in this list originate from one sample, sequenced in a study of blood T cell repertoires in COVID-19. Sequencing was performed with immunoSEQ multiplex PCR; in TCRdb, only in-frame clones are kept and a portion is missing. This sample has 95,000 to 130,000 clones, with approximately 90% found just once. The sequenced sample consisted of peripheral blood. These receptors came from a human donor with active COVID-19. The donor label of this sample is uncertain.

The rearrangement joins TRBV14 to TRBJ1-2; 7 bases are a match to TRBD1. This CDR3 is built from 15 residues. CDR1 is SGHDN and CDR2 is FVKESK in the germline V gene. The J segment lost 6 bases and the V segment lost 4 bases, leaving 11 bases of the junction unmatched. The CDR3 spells CASSPVKDRFDGYTF. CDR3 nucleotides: TGTGCCAGCAGCCCGGTAAAGGACAGGTTTGATGGCTACACCTTC.

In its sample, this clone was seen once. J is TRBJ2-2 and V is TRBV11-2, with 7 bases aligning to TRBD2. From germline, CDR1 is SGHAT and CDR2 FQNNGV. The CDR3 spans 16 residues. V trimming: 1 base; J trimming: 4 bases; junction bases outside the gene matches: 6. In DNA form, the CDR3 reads TGTGCCAGCAGCTTAGTGGGAGGGTTCGGCACCGGGGAGCTGTTTTTT. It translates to CASSLVGGFGTGELFF.